The source of this T cell receptor (beta chain) is a study of T cells in Graves' hyperthyroidism and ophthalmopathy. The length of the CDR3 is 14 residues. Looked up from germline, CDR1 is MRHNA and CDR2 is SNTAGT. This clonotype was found a few times. An end of the junction does not agree with germline; a read error may underlie this. The CDR3 regions of TCR beta were amplified from RNA transcripts. A first-round RT-PCR of the TCR CDR3 used the HTBI primer set. TCRdb reprocessed the multiplex PCR reads with MiXCR, giving one entry per CDR3 protein. The repertoire holds about 350,000 distinct CDR3 sequences, with 15% to 20% as singletons.

The chain is built from TRBV6-4 and TRBJ1-1; D is unresolved. Input material: blood. The receptor was isolated from a woman in her thirties or forties with Graves' ophthalmopathy. Here the CDR3 reads CASSDISRNTEACF. The CDR3 nucleotides are TGTGCCAGCAGTGACATCTCACGGAACACTGAAGCTTGCTTT.